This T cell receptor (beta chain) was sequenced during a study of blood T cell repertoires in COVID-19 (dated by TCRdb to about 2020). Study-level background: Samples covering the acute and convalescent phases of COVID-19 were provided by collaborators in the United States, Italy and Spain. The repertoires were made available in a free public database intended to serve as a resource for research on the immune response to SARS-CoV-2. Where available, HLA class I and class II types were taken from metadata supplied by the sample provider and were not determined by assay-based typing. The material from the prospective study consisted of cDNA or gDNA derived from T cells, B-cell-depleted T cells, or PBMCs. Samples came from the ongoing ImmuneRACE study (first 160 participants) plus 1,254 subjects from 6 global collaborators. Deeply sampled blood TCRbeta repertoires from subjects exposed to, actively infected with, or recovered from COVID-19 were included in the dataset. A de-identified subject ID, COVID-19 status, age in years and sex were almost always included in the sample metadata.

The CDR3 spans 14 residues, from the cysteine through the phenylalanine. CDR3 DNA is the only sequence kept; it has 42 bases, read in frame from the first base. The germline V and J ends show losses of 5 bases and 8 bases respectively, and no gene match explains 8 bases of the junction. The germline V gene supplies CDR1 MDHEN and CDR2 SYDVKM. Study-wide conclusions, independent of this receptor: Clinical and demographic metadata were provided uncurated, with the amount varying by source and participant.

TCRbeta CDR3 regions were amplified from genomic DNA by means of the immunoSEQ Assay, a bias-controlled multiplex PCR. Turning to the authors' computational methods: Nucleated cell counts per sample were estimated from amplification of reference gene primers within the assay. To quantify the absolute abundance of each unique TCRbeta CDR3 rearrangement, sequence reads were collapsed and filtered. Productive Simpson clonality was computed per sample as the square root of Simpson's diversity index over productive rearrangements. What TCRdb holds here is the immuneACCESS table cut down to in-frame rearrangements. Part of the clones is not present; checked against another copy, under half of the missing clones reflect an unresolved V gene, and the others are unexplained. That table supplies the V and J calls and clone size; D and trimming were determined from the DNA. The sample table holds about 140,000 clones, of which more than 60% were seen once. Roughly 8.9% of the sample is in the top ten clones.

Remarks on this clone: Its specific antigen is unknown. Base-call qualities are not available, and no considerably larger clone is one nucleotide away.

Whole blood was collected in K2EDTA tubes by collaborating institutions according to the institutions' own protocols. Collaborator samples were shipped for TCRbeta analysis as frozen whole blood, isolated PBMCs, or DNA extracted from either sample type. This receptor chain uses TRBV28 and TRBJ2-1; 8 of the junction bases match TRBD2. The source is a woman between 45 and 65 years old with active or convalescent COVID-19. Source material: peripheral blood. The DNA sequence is TGTGCCAGCAGTCCGCTAGCGGGCCTCGATGAGCAGTTCTTC. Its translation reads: CASSPLAGLDEQFF.